This T cell receptor beta chain was identified in a study of T cell repertoires in cytomegalovirus infection. At the level of the study: Through public TCR beta signatures, both CMV infection and matching HLA type were indicated.

CDR1 is SEHNR and CDR2 is FQNEAQ in the germline V gene (reference sequence). This CDR3 is built from 16 residues. J gave up 2 bases and V 5 bases, and 10 bases lay outside the gene matches. MiXCR, applied by TCRdb to the reads, yields one record per CDR3 protein. The table includes just under 300,000 distinct CDR3 sequences, about 9.1% detected once. Study-wide results and caveats: Carriage of CMV together with the relevant HLA was identifiable through cumulative public TCR beta family frequency. In two of eight donors, the top clonotype was HLA-C-restricted CMV-specific.

A note on this clonotype: Its target is unknown.

The sequenced sample consisted of PBMCs. This chain uses TRBV7-9 with TRBJ2-3, with TRBD2 identical over 7 bases. The TCR originated in a human donor in good health (CMV status not recorded). Some clones in this sample may be carry-over from other donors' samples. Written as DNA, the CDR3 is TGTGCCAGCAGCCCCTTACCAGCGGGGCTCACAGATACGCAGTATTTT. Its protein product is CASSPLPAGLTDTQYF.